The 32 T cell receptor beta chains given below trace back to one sample, sequenced in a study of CD8+ T cells in alopecia areata. Treatment: oral pan-JAK inhibitor, 5-10 mg twice daily. RNA was extracted and reverse transcribed into cDNA as the sequencing template. Here immunoSEQ multiplex PCR was the method, and the copy in TCRdb shows in-frame clones only, minus some. This sample carries some 190,000 clones, over 60% of them seen once, and the ten largest clones take more than 0.95%. Sequencing was performed on CD4+ T cells sorted from blood, taken around week 46, from a patient treated with tofacitinib. These receptors all stem from a human donor with alopecia areata.

The rearrangement links TRBV9 to TRBJ2-3; 11 bases are shared with TRBD2. Losses at the gene ends were 5 bases for V and 1 base for J; bases not matched to a gene: 3. The CDR3 loop spans 15 amino acids. Per the germline V gene, CDR1 is SGDLS and CDR2 is YYNGEE. The CDR3 nucleotides read TGTGCCAGCAGTATGACTAGCGGGGGCACAGATACGCAGTATTTT. Amino acids: CASSMTSGGTDTQYF. Based on the CDR3 plus reference TRBV9 and TRBJ2-3, the full variable domain is DSGVTQTPKHLITATGQRVTLRCSPRSGDLSVYWYQQSLDQGLQFLIQYYNGEERAKGNILERFSAQQFPDLHSELNLSSLELGDSALYFCASSMTSGGTDTQYFGPGTRLTVL.

This clone was picked up a small number of times. The rearrangement links TRBV4-1 to TRBJ1-1; D is unresolved. CDR1 is MGHRA, CDR2 YSYEKL, per germline. The CDR3 covers 13 residues. V shed 1 base and J shed 2 bases, with 5 bases lying between them. The CDR3, as DNA: TGCGCCAGCAGCCAAGCAGGAAACACTGAAGCTTTCTTT. It codes for CASSQAGNTEAFF.

The CDR3 DNA is TGTGCCAGCACCTGGACAGGGGGCCAGAAGACCCAGTACTTC. It yields the protein CASTWTGGQKTQYF. V gene TRBV2 combines with J gene TRBJ2-5, with 11 bases identical to TRBD1. CDR1 and CDR2 (germline): SNHLY, FYNNEI. CDR3 length: 14 amino acids. V lost 7 bases and J lost 6; bases outside the gene matches: 7.

This chain connects TRBV29-1 to TRBJ2-3; possibly TRBD1 or TRBD2 for D (5 bases each). CDR3 length: 14 residues. Germline-derived CDR1 and CDR2 are SQVTM and ANQGSEA. Trimming removed 4 bases at V and 0 bases at J, with 11 bases between. The CDR3 sequence is CSVVGETSTDTQYF. The DNA of the CDR3 is TGCAGCGTTGTGGGGGAGACTAGCACAGATACGCAGTATTTT.

Only a few counts were recorded for this clone. The CDR3 sequence: CSVEGRVSDTQYF. CDR3 DNA sequence: TGCAGCGTTGAGGGCAGGGTATCAGATACGCAGTATTTT. The rearrangement uses TRBV29-1 and TRBJ2-3, with D tentatively TRBD1 (5 bases). V dropped 3 bases and J dropped 4 bases, with 11 bases sitting between them. CDR1 and CDR2 (germline): SQVTM, ANQGSEA. The CDR3 loop spans 13 amino acids.

This clone is a singleton in its sample. This chain connects TRBV15 to TRBJ2-5, with D unclear. This CDR3 contains 13 residues. With 10 bases removed from V and 4 bases from J, the gap between germline ends came to 16 bases. Germline V gene lookup returns CDR1 LNHNV and CDR2 YYDKDF (reference sequence). The CDR3 sequence is CASNTRPRETQYF. DNA of the CDR3: TGTGCCAGCAATACCAGGCCACGAGAGACCCAGTACTTC.

The chain employs TRBV6-1 and TRBJ2-7; D gene unclear. The CDR3 has 10 amino acids. The V gene lost 7 bases and the J gene lost 4 bases, with 5 bases spanning the gap. In germline, CDR1 is MNHNS, CDR2 SASEGT. DNA of the CDR3: TGTGCCAGCACCCGTTACGAGCAGTACTTC. Translated: CASTRYEQYF.

The chain recombines TRBV29-1 with TRBJ2-1, with 14 nucleotides matching TRBD2. V was pared by 0 bases and J by 9 bases, with 7 bases of the junction left unmatched. The germline CDR1 and CDR2 sequences are SQVTM and ANQGSEA. The CDR3 covers 16 residues. The DNA of the CDR3 is TGCAGCGTTGAAGATCGCGGACTAGCGGGGGGATCTGAGCAGTTCTTC. This gives the protein CSVEDRGLAGGSEQFF.

This clone was counted between two and nine times. This chain connects TRBV19 to TRBJ2-1; D is unclear. Germline CDR1 is LNHDA and CDR2 is SQIVND (reference sequence). The CDR3 is 10 residues long. Between the trimmed V and J ends, which lost 8 bases and 5 bases, there was a span of 4 bases. The CDR3 spells CASGNNEQFF. DNA for the CDR3: TGTGCCAGTGGAAACAATGAGCAGTTCTTC.

The chain carries TRBV10-3 and TRBJ2-7, with TRBD1 matching over 9 bases. Trimming at V came to 7 bases and at J to 3 bases, leaving 7 bases not matched to a gene. CDR3 length: 14 residues. Germline loops: CDR1 ENHRY, CDR2 SYGVKD. The CDR3 DNA follows: TGTGCCATCAACAGACAGGGGGGCGACTACGAGCAGTACTTC. Amino acid sequence: CAINRQGGDYEQYF.

This clone was counted a single time. CDR3 loop: CAWSGRQDNEQFF. The CDR3 DNA reads TGTGCCTGGAGTGGACGACAGGACAATGAGCAGTTCTTC. The rearrangement links TRBV30 to TRBJ2-1; a weak D match, TRBD1 (6 bases). Trimming took 1 base from V and 5 from J, leaving 9 bases between them. Per germline, CDR1 GTSNPN and CDR2 SVGIG (reference sequence). The CDR3 loop spans 13 amino acids.

This clone was recorded a few times. The chain is built from TRBV9 and TRBJ1-2; D gene uncertain. V lost 2 bases to trimming and J lost 7 bases, with 12 bases between them. CDR3 length equals 13 residues. In germline, CDR1 is SGDLS, CDR2 YYNGEE. CDR3: CASSVSGGLGYTF. The CDR3, as DNA: TGTGCCAGCAGCGTTTCCGGTGGGCTTGGCTACACCTTC.

CDR3: CSVEDTRLRGFF. The CDR3, as DNA: TGCAGCGTTGAAGATACGAGGCTCCGGGGGTTCTTC. The chain links TRBV29-1 to TRBJ2-1, with D perhaps matching TRBD2 (5 bases). The germline V and J ends were trimmed by 0 bases and 15 bases, with 15 bases remaining between them. The CDR3 sequence is 12 residues long. Germline-derived CDR1 and CDR2 are SQVTM and ANQGSEA.

This rearrangement joins TRBV18 to TRBJ2-5; 8 bases are a match to TRBD1. The CDR3 is 16 amino acids. Germline loops: CDR1 KGHSH, CDR2 LQKENI. The junction had 7 bases not matched to a gene; V was cut back by 0 bases and J by 4 bases. CDR3 nucleotide sequence: TGTGCCAGCTCACCACCGTCCAGGGGGCTAGGAGAGACCCAGTACTTC. This gives the protein CASSPPSRGLGETQYF.

The sample holds a few counts of this clone. DNA of the CDR3: TGCAGCGTGGTGGTGGGAGGAACTGAAGCTTTCTTT. Residues: CSVVVGGTEAFF. This chain links TRBV29-1 with TRBJ1-1, with D hard to call. V lost 6 bases to trimming and J lost 5 bases, with 13 bases between them. The length of the CDR3 is 12 residues. Germline values: CDR1 SQVTM, CDR2 ANQGSEA.

The chain employs TRBV5-1 and TRBJ2-1; perhaps TRBD1 as D (6 bases). Germline-derived CDR1 and CDR2 are SGHRS and YFSETQ. The CDR3 extends over 14 amino acids. The V gene lost 1 base and the J gene lost 4 bases, with 9 bases spanning the gap. DNA of the CDR3: TGCGCCAGCAGCTTGAGGGGGAATTACAATGAGCAGTTCTTC. It specifies CASSLRGNYNEQFF. The entire variable domain, with the rest obtained from reference TRBV5-1 and TRBJ2-1, is as follows: KAGVTQTPRYLIKTRGQQVTLSCSPISGHRSVSWYQQTPGQGLQFLFEYFSETQRNKGNFPGRFSGRQFSNSRSEMNVSTLELGDSALYLCASSLRGNYNEQFFGPGTRLTVL.

This clone was counted at least ten times. V and J are TRBV21-1 and TRBJ1-1; TRBD1 is the table's D call, not checked against the DNA. TRBV21-1 constitutes a pseudogene. The CDR3 totals 15 residues. CDR3 region: CASSALGDRVTEAFF. In DNA, the CDR3 is TGTGCCAGCAGCGCCCTCGGGGACAGGGTGACTGAAGCTTTCTTT.

This chain links TRBV29-1 with TRBJ1-6, with D possibly matching TRBD1 (5 bases). V dropped 4 bases and J dropped 6 bases, with 16 bases sitting between them. CDR1 is SQVTM and CDR2 is ANQGSEA in the germline V gene. CDR3 length equals 15 residues. CDR3 sequence reads: CSVVHLWTFNSPLHF. In DNA form, the CDR3 reads TGCAGCGTTGTCCATCTTTGGACATTTAATTCACCCCTCCACTTT.

The chain links TRBV4-3 to TRBJ2-1; D ambiguous. Germline V gene sequence: CDR1 LGHNA, CDR2 YSLEER. The CDR3 spans 13 residues. V lost 0 bases and J 10 bases, leaving 10 bases between the germline ends. The CDR3 DNA sequence: TGCGCCAGCAGCCAAGAGAGGCAAGGGGAGCAGTTCTTC. Its protein product is CASSQERQGEQFF.

The chain joins TRBV30 to TRBJ2-5; D is perhaps TRBD2 (5 bases). The germline V and J ends were trimmed by 6 bases and 1 base, with 9 bases remaining between them. The germline V gene encodes CDR1 GTSNPN and CDR2 SVGIG (reference sequence). CDR3 length: 12 residues. The CDR3, as DNA: TGTGCCTGTGCCGGACTCCAAGAGACCCAGTACTTC. Encoded protein: CACAGLQETQYF. The full variable domain, its missing parts supplied by reference TRBV30 and TRBJ2-5, is SQTIHQWPATLVQPVGSPLSLECTVEGTSNPNLYWYRQAAGRGLQLLFYSVGIGQISSEVPQNLSASRPQDRQFILSSKKLLLSDSGFYLCACAGLQETQYFGPGTRLLVL.

CDR3 residues: CASSLAGETGELFF. CDR3 DNA: TGCGCCAGCAGCTTAGCAGGGGAGACCGGGGAGCTGTTTTTT. The rearrangement joins TRBV5-1 to TRBJ2-2; a weak D match, TRBD1 (6 bases). Germline V gives CDR1 SGHRS, CDR2 YFSETQ. Trimming took off 2 bases at V and 5 bases at J, with 10 bases between the two ends. This CDR3 region has 14 residues.

CDR3 coding DNA: TGTGCCAGTAGTATGGGCAGGTTCACCGGGGAGCTGTTTTTT. It specifies CASSMGRFTGELFF. This rearrangement joins TRBV19 to TRBJ2-2, with D hard to call. Deletions cut 3 bases from V and 4 bases from J, with 9 bases between. The CDR3 extends over 14 amino acids. CDR1 is LNHDA and CDR2 is SQIVND in the germline V gene (reference sequence).

This chain connects TRBV7-9 to TRBJ1-1; perhaps TRBD1 as D (5 bases). The CDR3 has 13 amino acids. Germline CDR1 and CDR2: SEHNR and FQNEAQ (reference sequence). V was shortened by 1 base and J by 7 bases, with 10 bases between the two germline ends. CDR3 bases: TGTGCCAGCAGCTTAGGGGACGGATATGAAGCTTTCTTT. Encoded protein: CASSLGDGYEAFF.

J is TRBJ2-1 and V is TRBV7-8; 8 bases are a match to TRBD2. The CDR3 runs 16 residues. CDR1 is SGHVS, CDR2 FQNEAQ, per germline. V was clipped by 5 bases and J by 7 bases; unmatched bases: 13. The CDR3 sequence: CASSRRQGLVLNEQFF. CDR3 coding DNA: TGTGCCAGCAGCCGAAGGCAGGGACTAGTCTTGAATGAGCAGTTCTTC.

The chain carries TRBV30 and TRBJ2-1; 9 bases map to TRBD2. Trimming at V came to 4 bases and at J to 3 bases, leaving 4 bases not matched to a gene. CDR1 and CDR2 from the germline V gene are GTSNPN and SVGIG (reference sequence). The CDR3 totals 14 residues. For the CDR3, the DNA is TGTGCCTGGATTCGCGGGGGGGTCTACAATGAGCAGTTCTTC. Translation gives CAWIRGGVYNEQFF.

This clone is medium-sized. CDR3 DNA sequence: TGTGCCAGTAGTAGTTACAATGAGCAGTTCTTC. This gives the protein CASSSYNEQFF. The chain uses TRBV19 and TRBJ2-1; no clear D. This CDR3 has 11 residues. Germline V lookup: CDR1 LNHDA, CDR2 SQIVND (reference sequence). Trimming shortened V by 4 bases and J by 4 bases, and 2 bases separated the two germline ends.

The chain combines TRBV5-1 with TRBJ2-1, with D possibly called TRBD1 or TRBD2 (5 bases each). Trimming removed 4 bases from V and 3 bases from J, with 14 bases in between. Germline V gene data show CDR1 as SGHRS and CDR2 as YFSETQ. The CDR3 runs to 15 residues. The DNA of the CDR3 is TGCGCCAGCAGCAGGGACCCCTCGGGCTACAATGAGCAGTTCTTC. Its protein product is CASSRDPSGYNEQFF.

The J gene is TRBJ1-2, the V gene TRBV15, with TRBD1 as a possible D gene (5 bases). Germline assignment: CDR1 LNHNV and CDR2 YYDKDF (reference sequence). The V and J ends lost 3 bases and 5 bases respectively, with 22 bases between them. The CDR3 contains 17 residues. The CDR3 sequence is CATSSGDGSKGRYGYTF. CDR3 bases: TGTGCCACCAGCAGCGGTGACGGGAGCAAGGGACGGTATGGCTACACCTTC.

This clone has more than one count but fewer than ten. A junction end diverges from the germline sequence, so it may reflect a read error. The rearrangement uses TRBV7-2 and TRBJ1-1, with a possible D match to TRBD1 (5 bases). CDR3 size: 14 residues. The V gene's germline CDR1 is SGHTA and CDR2 FQGNSA. This CDR3 is CASSTGPMNSEAFF. The CDR3, as DNA: TGTGCCAGCAGCACGGGACCGATGAACTCTGAAGCTTTCTTT.

This clone has only a few counts. The J gene is TRBJ1-2, the V gene TRBV6-6; D is possibly TRBD1 (5 bases). Germline values: CDR1 MNHNY, CDR2 SVGAGI (reference sequence). The CDR3 runs 12 residues. V lost 3 bases, J lost 6 bases, and 8 bases lay in between. CDR3 residues: CASSYQGNGYTF. For the CDR3, the DNA is TGTGCCAGCAGTTATCAGGGCAATGGCTACACCTTC.

This clone was recorded once. For the CDR3, the DNA is TGCGCCAGCAGCCTGGGCGCCACCCCCCCCACAGATACGCAGTATTTT. Translated, it gives CASSLGATPPTDTQYF. The rearrangement links TRBV4-3 to TRBJ2-3, with D unresolved. This CDR3 is 16 amino acids long. Trimming took off 4 bases at V and 2 bases at J, with 16 bases between the two ends. In germline, CDR1 is LGHNA, CDR2 YSLEER.

This sequence joins TRBV2 and TRBJ1-4; D is possibly TRBD1 (5 bases). Germline CDR1 reads SNHLY; CDR2 reads FYNNEI. The V and J ends lost 9 bases and 7 bases respectively, with 21 bases between them. The CDR3 has 15 amino acids. The CDR3 region has the DNA TGTGCCAGTACCGGGGCCGGCGGTTCGGTTGAAAAACTGTTTTTT. This encodes CASTGAGGSVEKLFF.